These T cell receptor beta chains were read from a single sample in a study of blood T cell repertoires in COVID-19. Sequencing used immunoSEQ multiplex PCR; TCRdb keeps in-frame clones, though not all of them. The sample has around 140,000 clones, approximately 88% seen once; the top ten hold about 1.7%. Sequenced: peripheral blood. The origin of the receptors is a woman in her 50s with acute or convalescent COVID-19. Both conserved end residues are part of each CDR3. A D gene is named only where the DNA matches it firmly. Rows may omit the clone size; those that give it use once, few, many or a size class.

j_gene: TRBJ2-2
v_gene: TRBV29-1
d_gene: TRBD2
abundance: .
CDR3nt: TGCAGCGTGGGGGAGGGCGGGGAGCTGTTTTTT
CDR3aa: CSVGEGGELFF

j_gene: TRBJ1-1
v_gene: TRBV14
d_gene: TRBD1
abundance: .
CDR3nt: TGTGCCAGCAGCCTTACCCGGGACAGACGATTTAACGCTGAAGCTTTCTTT
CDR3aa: CASSLTRDRRFNAEAFF

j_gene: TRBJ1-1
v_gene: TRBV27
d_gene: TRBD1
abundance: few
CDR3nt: TGTGCCAGCAGCCCGGACAGGGGGCCTCTGAACACTGAAGCTTTCTTT
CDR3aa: CASSPDRGPLNTEAFF

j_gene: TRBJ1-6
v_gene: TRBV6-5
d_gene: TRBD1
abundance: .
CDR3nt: TGTGCCAGCAGGGAGGGACAGGATAATTCACCCCTCCACTTT
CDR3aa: CASREGQDNSPLHF

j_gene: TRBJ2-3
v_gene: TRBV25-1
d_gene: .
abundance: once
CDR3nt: TGTGCCAGCAGTGATGCCCTGGGGACTGGCACAGATACGCAGTATTTT
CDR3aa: CASSDALGTGTDTQYF

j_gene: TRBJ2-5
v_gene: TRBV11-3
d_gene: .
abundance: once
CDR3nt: TGTGCCAGCAGCTTAAGTACAGGACAAGAGACCCAGTACTTC
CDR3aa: CASSLSTGQETQYF

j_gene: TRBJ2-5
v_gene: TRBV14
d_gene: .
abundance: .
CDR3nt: TGTGCCAGCAGCCGAGGCAAGACCCAGTACTTC
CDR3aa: CASSRGKTQYF

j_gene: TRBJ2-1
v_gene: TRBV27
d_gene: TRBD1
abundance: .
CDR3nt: TGTGCCAGCAGTTTCCGAGGGACAGGCCCAGTGATAAATGAGCAGTTCTTC
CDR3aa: CASSFRGTGPVINEQFF

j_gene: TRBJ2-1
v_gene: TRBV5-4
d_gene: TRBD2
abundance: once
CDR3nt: TGTGCCAGCAGCCCCGGACTAGCGGAATACAATGAGCAGTTCTTC
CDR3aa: CASSPGLAEYNEQFF

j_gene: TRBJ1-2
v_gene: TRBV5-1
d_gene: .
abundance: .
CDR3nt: TGCGCCAGCAGCACCACTGCGGGCCCTACGTATCGGGGCTACACCTTC
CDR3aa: CASSTTAGPTYRGYTF

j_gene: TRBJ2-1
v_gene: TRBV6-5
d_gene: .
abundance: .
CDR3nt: TGTGCCAGCAGTTACCGGCGGGGGCTGGATGAGCAGTTCTTC
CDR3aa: CASSYRRGLDEQFF

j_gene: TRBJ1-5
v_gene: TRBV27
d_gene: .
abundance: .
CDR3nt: TGTGCCAGCAGTCCGGGACTTACCCCTAGCAATCAGCCCCAGCATTTT
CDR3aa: CASSPGLTPSNQPQHF

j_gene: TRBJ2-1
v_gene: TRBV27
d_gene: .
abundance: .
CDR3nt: TGTGCCAGCAGTTTATCACGGGGCTCCTACAATGAGCAGTTCTTC
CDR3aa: CASSLSRGSYNEQFF

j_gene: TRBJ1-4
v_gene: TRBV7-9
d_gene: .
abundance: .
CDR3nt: TGTGCCAGCAGCCTCGGGACAACTACAACTAATGAAAAACTGTTTTTT
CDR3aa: CASSLGTTTTNEKLFF

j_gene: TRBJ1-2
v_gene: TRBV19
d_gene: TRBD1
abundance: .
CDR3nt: TGTGCCAGTAGCCAAGGACAGGCAACTTATGGCTACACCTTC
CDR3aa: CASSQGQATYGYTF

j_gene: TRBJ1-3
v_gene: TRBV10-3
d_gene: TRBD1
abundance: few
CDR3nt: TGTGCCATCAAGACAGGGGAAGAAAACACCATATATTTT
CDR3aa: CAIKTGEENTIYF

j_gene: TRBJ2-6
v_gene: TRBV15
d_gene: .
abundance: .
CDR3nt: TGTGCCACCAGCAGGGAGAGTTCCGGGGCCAACGTCCTGACTTTC
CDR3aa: CATSRESSGANVLTF

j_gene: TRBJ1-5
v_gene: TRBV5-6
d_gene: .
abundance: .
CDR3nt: TGTGCCAGCAACCTTTGGGGGGGCGGTCAGCCCCAGCATTTT
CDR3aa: CASNLWGGGQPQHF

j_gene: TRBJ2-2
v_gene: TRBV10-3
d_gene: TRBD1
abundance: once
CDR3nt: TGTGCCACCACCCCGGGACAGGGGGCCACCGGGGAGCTGTTTTTT
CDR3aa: CATTPGQGATGELFF

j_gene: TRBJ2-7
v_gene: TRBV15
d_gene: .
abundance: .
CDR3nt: TGTGCCACCAGCCCTCGGGGAGTTACCTACGAGCAGTACTTC
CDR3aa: CATSPRGVTYEQYF

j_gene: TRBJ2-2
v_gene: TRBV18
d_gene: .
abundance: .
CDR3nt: TGTGCCAGCTCACCACCGGGCAGGTCCGGGGAGCTGTTTTTT
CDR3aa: CASSPPGRSGELFF

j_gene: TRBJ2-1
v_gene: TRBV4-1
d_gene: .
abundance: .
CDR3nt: TGCGCCAGCAGCCAAGTAGTTCTAGCGTTCGGGCAGTTCTTC
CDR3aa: CASSQVVLAFGQFF